Given below is one T cell receptor (beta chain) in context. The antigen is unknown. Preparation of TCR beta libraries was done by quantitative 5'-RACE with molecular barcodes. TCRdb recomputed calls from the 5' RACE reads with MiXCR, one row per CDR3 protein. The profile shows 330,000 or so distinct CDR3 sequences, 6.5% to 10% of them singletons. The record originates from a study of CD8 T cells in ankylosing spondylitis. Whole-study results and caveats: Made up of about eight highly homologous variants, a TCR beta motif appeared characteristic of ankylosing spondylitis blood.

This TCR was recovered from a male donor with ankylosing spondylitis. Material for sequencing was blood, either unsorted or a sorted T cell fraction (not recorded which).

The CDR3 region is CASSVRTEVDTQYF. CDR3 bases: TGTGCCAGCAGTGTAAGGACAGAGGTGGATACGCAGTATTTT. V is TRBV2 and J is TRBJ2-3, with a tentative D call TRBD1 (6 bases). Trimming cost V 4 bases and J 6 bases, with 14 bases left between them. The germline V gene has CDR1 SNHLY and CDR2 FYNNEI. This CDR3 is 14 amino acids long. Looking up the rest from reference TRBV2 and TRBJ2-3 gives the full variable domain: EPEVTQTPSHQVTQMGQEVILRCVPISNHLYFYWYRQILGQKVEFLVSFYNNEISEKSEIFDDQFSVERPDGSNFTLKIRSTKLEDSAMYFCASSVRTEVDTQYFGPGTRLTVL.